The TCR beta chain under discussion was sequenced for a study of molecular identifiers for immune sequencing clone quantification. Methods described previously were used for bulk TCR libraries, and listed TCR primers were applied. A single record per CDR3 protein comes from TCRdb applying MiXCR to the PCR reads. The sample records 85,000 to 95,000 distinct CDR3 sequences, roughly 19% being singletons. A CD8+CD4-CCR7+CD45RA+ gate was used to sort naive CD8 T cells. This clonotype has at least ten counts. The clonotype originates from a human donor in good health. Some libraries in this study had Jurkat cell RNA spiked in. Source material: naive CD8+ T cells from blood, with Jurkat cell RNA spiked in. As to subset: FACS-sorted CD8+CD4-CCR7+CD45RA+ naive T cells.

CDR3 sequence (DNA): TGCGCCAGCAGCCAAGATGCCCCTCTAGCGGGCCCCACAGATACGCAGTATTTT. This translates into CASSQDAPLAGPTDTQYF. V gene TRBV4-3 combines with J gene TRBJ2-3; 8 positions match TRBD2. From germline, CDR1 is LGHNA and CDR2 YSLEER. The CDR3 runs to 18 residues. V gave up 0 bases and J gave up 2 bases; unmatched junction bases: 10.